What follows is one TCR beta chain and its context. The antigen remains unidentified. The data were obtained in a study of shared clonotypes between healthy human individuals. Trimming stripped 5 bases from V and 4 bases from J, with 18 bases between. CDR3 length: 17 residues. The germline V gene encodes CDR1 MNHEY and CDR2 SMNVEV (reference sequence). Selected positively for CCR7 and CD45RO-negative, naive CD8 cells excluded terminally differentiated effector memory CD45RA+ cells. Deep-level assay runs were performed. Clones were sequenced by immunoSEQ multiplex PCR, and TCRdb holds only the in-frame ones, with some missing. The sample holds about 2.2 million clones, roughly 91% seen once. Study-wide findings and caveats: Non-shared clonotypes were found to have lower generation probabilities than the clonotypes that were shared by all four of the sorted-subset donors. A few donors had about 5% of their naive CD4 clonotypes in common. How much donors shared clonotypes was expected to be affected by sequencing depth.

This receptor was taken from a man younger than 35 in good health. Some clones in this sample may be carry-over from other donors' samples. The V call is TRBV27, the J call TRBJ2-6; a possible D gene is TRBD1 (5 bases). The sequenced sample was naive CD8+ T cells from PBMCs. CDR3 nucleotide sequence: TGTGCCAGCAGTCCTCCGGACAAACGATACGGGGCCAACGTCCTGACTTTC. This sequence encodes CASSPPDKRYGANVLTF.